This T cell receptor beta chain comes out of a study of a mutant IDH1 vaccine in newly diagnosed glioma. Regarding the study as a whole: Among patients, roughly 93% showed immune responses induced by the vaccine.

The data were produced by immunoSEQ multiplex PCR, yet TCRdb's version contains in-frame clones alone and is incomplete. Of approximately 33,000 clones in the sample, roughly 70% were seen once. The time point: week 47, end of study. Doses of 300 ug of mutant IDH1 20-mer peptide were given with topical imiquimod. Donor tumors were new WHO grade 3 or 4 IDH1-mutant, ATRX-lost astrocytomas. This clone showed up just once. Its antigen remains unknown. V was trimmed by 4 bases and J by 8 bases, leaving 18 bases between them. Germline CDR1 reads SGHRS; CDR2 reads YFSETQ. The CDR3 consists of 14 residues. Here the sequenced sample was PBMCs, taken from a glioma patient whose treatment included an IDH1 peptide vaccine. The chain joins TRBV5-1 to TRBJ1-2; the D gene is possibly TRBD1 (6 bases). The clonotype originates from a man between 40 and 49 years old with glioma. This chain's CDR3 is CASSTTNREEGYTF. DNA for the CDR3: TGCGCCAGCAGCACAACCAACAGGGAGGAAGGCTACACCTTC. Full variable domain (missing parts from reference TRBV5-1 and TRBJ1-2): KAGVTQTPRYLIKTRGQQVTLSCSPISGHRSVSWYQQTPGQGLQFLFEYFSETQRNKGNFPGRFSGRQFSNSRSEMNVSTLELGDSALYLCASSTTNREEGYTFGSGTRLTVV.